This TCR beta chain emerged from a study of neoadjuvant anti-PD-1 for oral cavity cancer. Study context: Most patients had three to four biweekly doses of 3 mg/kg nivolumab before resection. Around day 43, patients without progression received a fourth nivolumab dose before surgery. General observations from the study: Each response group had just a few patients in TCR analyses. Greater tumor shrinkage accompanied bigger post-treatment sizes of preexisting clones.

A word on this clone: The antigen is unknown.

This sample's time point: after neoadjuvant nivolumab, at surgical resection. Using immunoSEQ multiplex PCR, the repertoire was profiled, and TCRdb retains in-frame clones only, with some absent. Among around 10,000 clones listed, roughly 61% were seen once. The input for sequencing was tumor tissue, taken after nivolumab (anti-PD-1) treatment. The sequence was collected from a person aged 40-85 years with oral cavity squamous cell carcinoma.

The CDR3, as DNA: TGTGCCTGGAGTGAGGGGATAGCCACAGATACGCAGTATTTT. Protein sequence: CAWSEGIATDTQYF. The chain uses TRBV30 and TRBJ2-3; D may be TRBD1 (5 bases). Germline CDR1 and CDR2: GTSNPN and SVGIG (reference sequence). Trimming pared 1 base from V and 2 bases from J, leaving 10 bases between. The CDR3 covers 14 residues.